This T cell receptor (beta chain) was recorded in a study of cytomegalovirus exposure and HLA in healthy donors. Study background: A later analysis reported the same platform for the roughly 120 validation repertoires and the roughly 700 first-cohort repertoires. General study points: TCR beta chains numbering approximately 150 were designated cytomegalovirus-associated.

This clone was observed a handful of times. Its antigen is undetermined. The table came from immunoSEQ multiplex PCR; TCRdb's copy has only in-frame clones and leaves some out. In the table there are about 130,000 clones, 89% of which are singletons. The clonotype originates from a woman aged 18-30 years in good health and CMV-seronegative. Sequencing was done on a sample of PBMCs.

The CDR3 sequence is CASSEDNNSPLHF. The CDR3 DNA reads TGTGCCAGCAGTGAGGACAATAATTCACCCCTCCACTTT. This chain joins TRBV6-4 and TRBJ1-6; D may be TRBD1 (5 bases). CDR1 is MRHNA and CDR2 is SNTAGT in the germline V gene. This CDR3 is built from 13 residues. Trimming took 3 bases from V and 5 from J, leaving 5 bases between them.